This record covers a single T cell receptor (beta chain). Its antigen is currently unknown. The sample is drawn from a study of follicular helper T cells after annual influenza vaccination. Time point defined: 2015-2016 season, 7 days after influenza vaccination. Overall study findings and caveats: Day 7 ICOS+CD38+ clones were most often found later in ICOS-CD38- cTfh cells.

Sequencing used immunoSEQ multiplex PCR; TCRdb keeps in-frame clones, though not all of them. The repertoire holds some 10,000 clones, with roughly 83% as singletons. The CDR3 length is 13 residues. Germline assignment: CDR1 SGHTA and CDR2 FQGNSA. V lost 1 base, J lost 14 bases, and 15 bases lay in between. The sample consisted of CXCR5- memory CD4+ T cells sorted from blood, taken 7 days after influenza vaccination. The sequence came from an adult who received the influenza vaccine. This chain connects TRBV7-2 to TRBJ2-1; D possibly uses TRBD1 or TRBD2 (5 bases each). In DNA, the CDR3 is TGTGCCAGCAGCTTAGACGGGGCGGGTCTAAAGTTCTTC. Protein sequence: CASSLDGAGLKFF.